This T cell receptor (beta chain) is drawn from a study of cytomegalovirus exposure and HLA in healthy donors. A multiplex PCR was run with 60 Vbeta primers and 13 Jbeta primers. In the study's own analysis: Approximately 11 million shared chains were among around 78 million unique TCR beta chains counted in a later analysis. Here immunoSEQ multiplex PCR was the method, and the copy in TCRdb shows in-frame clones only, minus some. The D gene and trimming were derived from the DNA, and the V and J assignments and clone size from that table. The sample contains 72,000 or so clones, just under 75% of which appear only once. With 6 bases removed from V and 3 bases from J, the gap between germline ends came to 13 bases. The length of the CDR3 is 14 residues. Germline CDR1 MNHEY, CDR2 SMNVEV (reference sequence). This clone came up a few times. Its antigen is undetermined. Regarding the study as a whole: The classifier was said to identify cytomegalovirus status with high specificity and sensitivity. In vitro checks showed that three CMV-associated chains really do target CMV antigens. Data from an earlier analysis indicated that most TCR beta V segments were productive either about 90% or about 30% of the time.

The clonotype comes from a human donor in good health. The sample taken for sequencing was PBMCs. The chain has TRBV27 and TRBJ2-3, with D possibly TRBD1 on 7 matching bases. The DNA for the CDR3 is TGTGCCAGCAGCCTCAGGGGGGAAACAGATACGCAGTATTTT. Translating it yields CASSLRGETDTQYF.